The 22 T cell receptor beta chains below were found in one sample sequenced in a study of T cell responses to AZD1222 COVID-19 vaccine (dated by TCRdb to the early 2020s). What the time point label conveys for this sample: about 28 days (+/-7) after the second vaccine dose. Receptor amplification or capture employed the immunoSEQ multiplex PCR assay. As stored in TCRdb, this immuneACCESS dataset retains in-frame rearrangements with V and J assigned. A fraction of the clones does not appear; measured against another copy, unresolved V genes explain less than half of the discrepancy, and the remainder lacks a known reason. The sample table holds about 88,000 clones, of which about nine tenths were seen once. The ten largest clones take up 5% to 6% of the sample. This sample comprised peripheral blood, obtained 28 days after the second AZD1222 dose. These receptors all come from an adult who received the AZD1222 COVID-19 vaccine.

This chain joins TRBV18 and TRBJ1-1; 8 bases fit TRBD1. Looked up from germline, CDR1 is KGHSH and CDR2 is LQKENI. The CDR3 has 15 amino acids. V lost 3 bases to trimming and J lost 4 bases; unmatched junction nucleotides: 7. This CDR3 is CASSPGQGRSTEAFF. In DNA form, the CDR3 reads TGTGCCAGCTCACCCGGACAGGGACGGAGCACTGAAGCTTTCTTT.

J is TRBJ1-1 and V is TRBV6-5, with D hard to call. Deletions cut 8 bases from V and 2 bases from J, with 12 bases between. Germline CDR1 and CDR2: MNHEY and SVGAGI. CDR3 length equals 13 residues. CDR3 in amino acids: CASHSAGNTEAFF. For the CDR3, the DNA is TGTGCCAGCCATTCAGCGGGAAACACTGAAGCTTTCTTT.

CDR3 bases: TGTGCCATCAGTGCCGACAGTCGGCCCCAGCATTTT. Residues: CAISADSRPQHF. The chain has TRBV10-3 and TRBJ1-5; a possible D gene is TRBD1 (5 bases). The germline V and J ends were trimmed by 4 bases and 9 bases, with 10 bases remaining between them. Germline V gene sequence: CDR1 ENHRY, CDR2 SYGVKD. The CDR3 is 12 amino acids.

This clone was seen just once. The chain is built from TRBV19 and TRBJ1-3; unclear D gene. From germline, CDR1 is LNHDA and CDR2 SQIVND (reference sequence). Trimming pared 5 bases from V and 0 bases from J, leaving 8 bases between. CDR3 size: 14 residues. CDR3 in DNA: TGTGCCAGTAGTGCTACACTCTCTGGAAACACCATATATTTT. This sequence encodes CASSATLSGNTIYF.

CDR3 residues: CASRRTGVEETQYF. For the CDR3, the DNA is TGCGCCAGCAGACGGACAGGGGTTGAGGAGACCCAGTACTTC. The chain carries TRBV5-1 and TRBJ2-5; 9 bases match TRBD1. V lost 5 bases, J lost 5 bases, and 7 bases stayed unmatched. The CDR3 spans 14 residues. Per germline, CDR1 SGHRS and CDR2 YFSETQ.

The genes are TRBV5-4 and TRBJ2-3; tentatively, D is TRBD1 or TRBD2 (5 bases each). The CDR3 extends over 13 amino acids. CDR1 and CDR2 (germline): SGHNT, YYREEE (reference sequence). V dropped 1 base and J dropped 8 bases, with 11 bases sitting between them. The CDR3, as DNA: TGTGCCAGCAGCTTGAACGTTGGGGGTACGCAGTATTTT. The encoded protein is CASSLNVGGTQYF.

The genes are TRBV18 and TRBJ2-1, with D maybe TRBD2 (6 bases). Germline assignment: CDR1 KGHSH and CDR2 LQKENI. CDR3 length: 16 amino acids. V shed 6 bases and J shed 4 bases, with 19 bases lying between them. The CDR3 region has the DNA TGTGCCAGCTCCCCGCGGGGCGGGGCAGGGTACAATGAGCAGTTCTTC. Protein sequence: CASSPRGGAGYNEQFF.

The V call is TRBV30, the J call TRBJ1-5; no clear D gene. The ends were cut back, 0 bases at V and 9 bases at J, with 9 bases in the middle. Germline CDR1 GTSNPN, CDR2 SVGIG (reference sequence). This CDR3 region has 12 residues. CDR3 region: CAWSVQSGPQHF. As DNA, the CDR3 is TGTGCCTGGAGTGTCCAATCTGGGCCCCAGCATTTT. Combining the CDR3 with reference TRBV30 and TRBJ1-5 gives the whole variable domain SQTIHQWPATLVQPVGSPLSLECTVEGTSNPNLYWYRQAAGRGLQLLFYSVGIGQISSEVPQNLSASRPQDRQFILSSKKLLLSDSGFYLCAWSVQSGPQHFGDGTRLSIL.

The rearrangement links TRBV7-6 to TRBJ1-2; TRBD1 is a possible D gene (5 bases). This CDR3 region has 13 residues. V gave up 5 bases and J gave up 4 bases, with 11 bases separating them. CDR1 is SGHVS and CDR2 is FNYEAQ in the germline V gene. The CDR3 bases are TGTGCCAGCAGCCTTTCCGGGGGCTATGGCTACACCTTC. It translates to CASSLSGGYGYTF. Supplemented by reference TRBV7-6 and TRBJ1-2, the full variable domain reads GAGVSQSPRYKVTKRGQDVALRCDPISGHVSLYWYRQALGQGPEFLTYFNYEAQQDKSGLPNDRFSAERPEGSISTLTIQRTEQRDSAMYRCASSLSGGYGYTFGSGTRLTVV.

This chain connects TRBV28 to TRBJ1-5, with 10 bases aligning to TRBD1. The CDR3 totals 15 residues. Germline V gene lookup returns CDR1 MDHEN and CDR2 SYDVKM. J was trimmed by 7 bases and V by 6 bases; bases with no gene match: 9. The CDR3 region has the DNA TGTGCCAGCAGAAGACAGGGGGCGGTAGGGCAGCCCCAGCATTTT. It codes for CASRRQGAVGQPQHF. Looking up the rest from reference TRBV28 and TRBJ1-5 gives the full variable domain: DVKVTQSSRYLVKRTGEKVFLECVQDMDHENMFWYRQDPGLGLRLIYFSYDVKMKEKGDIPEGYSVSREKKERFSLILESASTNQTSMYLCASRRQGAVGQPQHFGDGTRLSIL.

The rearrangement uses TRBV5-8 and TRBJ1-1; D may be TRBD1 (5 bases). The germline V gene encodes CDR1 SGHTS and CDR2 YDEGEE. The germline V and J ends were trimmed by 4 bases and 1 base, with 20 bases remaining between them. The length of the CDR3 is 17 residues. CDR3 nucleotide sequence: TGTGCCAGCAGCCCCCTGGGGGGGTTGGGGAGGAACACTGAAGCTTTCTTT. It codes for CASSPLGGLGRNTEAFF.

The V call is TRBV3-1 (or the pseudogene TRBV3-2), the J call TRBJ2-3; the D gene is possibly TRBD2 (6 bases). CDR1 and CDR2 from the germline V gene are LGHDT and YNNKEL (reference sequence). The V end was cut by 0 bases, the J end by 3 bases, with 19 bases between. CDR3 length: 18 residues. In DNA form, the CDR3 reads TGTGCCAGCAGCCAAGATACCCCCGGGACCGGGGGTACAGATACGCAGTATTTT. It specifies CASSQDTPGTGGTDTQYF.

The chain recombines TRBV9 with TRBJ2-3, with D uncertain. V gave up 0 bases and J gave up 0 bases, with 5 bases separating them. This CDR3 has 14 amino acids. Germline loops: CDR1 SGDLS, CDR2 YYNGEE. The CDR3 region is CASSVGGSTDTQYF. In nucleotides, the CDR3 is TGTGCCAGCAGCGTAGGAGGTAGCACAGATACGCAGTATTTT.

The V and J genes are TRBV19 and TRBJ1-5; a weak D match, TRBD1 (5 bases). The ends were cut back, 1 base at V and 6 bases at J, with 10 bases in the middle. The CDR3 is made up of 14 amino acids. Germline V gives CDR1 LNHDA, CDR2 SQIVND (reference sequence). CDR3 coding DNA: TGTGCCAGTAGTATAGGGGGCGCAGGTCAGCCCCAGCATTTT. Amino acid sequence: CASSIGGAGQPQHF.

V usage is TRBV2 and J usage is TRBJ2-3, with TRBD1 matching 8 bases. The CDR3 consists of 15 residues. CDR1 is SNHLY, CDR2 FYNNEI, per germline. The trim removed 4 bases at V and 4 bases at J, leaving 7 bases unmatched. DNA for the CDR3: TGTGCCAGCAGTGGTATCAGGGGGCTGTCAGATACGCAGTATTTT. As protein: CASSGIRGLSDTQYF.

This chain connects TRBV5-1 to TRBJ2-1, with D perhaps TRBD2 (6 bases). V was shortened by 1 base and J by 0 bases, with 14 bases between the two germline ends. There are 17 residues in the CDR3. Germline V gene lookup returns CDR1 SGHRS and CDR2 YFSETQ. The CDR3 reads CASSLNPGVTSYNEQFF. The DNA for the CDR3 is TGCGCCAGCAGCTTGAATCCGGGGGTCACCTCCTACAATGAGCAGTTCTTC. The whole variable domain, filled in from reference TRBV5-1 and TRBJ2-1, reads KAGVTQTPRYLIKTRGQQVTLSCSPISGHRSVSWYQQTPGQGLQFLFEYFSETQRNKGNFPGRFSGRQFSNSRSEMNVSTLELGDSALYLCASSLNPGVTSYNEQFFGPGTRLTVL.

This chain joins TRBV3-1 (or the pseudogene TRBV3-2) and TRBJ2-7; 11 nucleotides agree with TRBD2. V lost 0 bases to trimming and J lost 2 bases; unmatched junction nucleotides: 3. Germline loops: CDR1 LGHDT, CDR2 YNNKEL (reference sequence). The CDR3 totals 16 residues. CDR3 amino acids: CASSQEKTSGTYEQYF. DNA for the CDR3: TGTGCCAGCAGCCAAGAGAAGACTAGCGGGACCTACGAGCAGTACTTC.

Written as DNA, the CDR3 is TGTGCCATCAGCCCCACTGGACAGCCTATGAACACTGAAGCTTTCTTT. As protein: CAISPTGQPMNTEAFF. The V gene is TRBV10-3, the J gene TRBJ1-1; weak D call: TRBD1 (6 bases). This CDR3 region has 16 residues. The germline V gene encodes CDR1 ENHRY and CDR2 SYGVKD. Trimming left V 6 bases short and J 0 bases short, with 17 bases between.

This rearrangement joins TRBV5-4 to TRBJ2-7, with 8 bases fitting TRBD2. There are 15 residues in the CDR3. The V gene's germline CDR1 is SGHNT and CDR2 YYREEE (reference sequence). V lost 7 bases, J lost 1 base, and 10 bases stayed unmatched. CDR3 nucleotide sequence: TGTGCCAGCCATGGTGGCGGGGGGCCGTCCTACGAGCAGTACTTC. It yields the protein CASHGGGGPSYEQYF.

The V call is TRBV7-9, the J call TRBJ1-2, with D unclear. In germline, CDR1 is SEHNR, CDR2 FQNEAQ (reference sequence). CDR3 length: 13 residues. Trimming left V 1 base short and J 4 bases short, with 7 bases between. DNA of the CDR3: TGTGCCAGCAGCTTAGACGAAGTCTATGGCTACACCTTC. Translated, it gives CASSLDEVYGYTF.

The rearrangement uses TRBV27 and TRBJ2-7, with 7 bases that match TRBD2. This CDR3 contains 13 residues. Germline assignment: CDR1 MNHEY and CDR2 SMNVEV (reference sequence). The V segment lost 2 bases and the J segment 2 bases; nucleotides outside the gene matches: 0. CDR3 residues: CASSLAGAYEQYF. In nucleotides, the CDR3 is TGTGCCAGCAGTTTAGCGGGGGCCTACGAGCAGTACTTC.

The V gene is TRBV5-1, the J gene TRBJ1-1; TRBD1 matches 7 bases. The CDR3 loop spans 14 amino acids. V shed 3 bases and J 4 bases; nucleotides not matched to a gene: 6. The V gene's germline CDR1 is SGHRS and CDR2 YFSETQ. The CDR3 DNA reads as TGCGCCAGCAGCTCCCGACAGGGTGGCACTGAAGCTTTCTTT. This gives the protein CASSSRQGGTEAFF. The full variable domain, rest sourced from reference TRBV5-1 and TRBJ1-1, is KAGVTQTPRYLIKTRGQQVTLSCSPISGHRSVSWYQQTPGQGLQFLFEYFSETQRNKGNFPGRFSGRQFSNSRSEMNVSTLELGDSALYLCASSSRQGGTEAFFGQGTRLTVV.